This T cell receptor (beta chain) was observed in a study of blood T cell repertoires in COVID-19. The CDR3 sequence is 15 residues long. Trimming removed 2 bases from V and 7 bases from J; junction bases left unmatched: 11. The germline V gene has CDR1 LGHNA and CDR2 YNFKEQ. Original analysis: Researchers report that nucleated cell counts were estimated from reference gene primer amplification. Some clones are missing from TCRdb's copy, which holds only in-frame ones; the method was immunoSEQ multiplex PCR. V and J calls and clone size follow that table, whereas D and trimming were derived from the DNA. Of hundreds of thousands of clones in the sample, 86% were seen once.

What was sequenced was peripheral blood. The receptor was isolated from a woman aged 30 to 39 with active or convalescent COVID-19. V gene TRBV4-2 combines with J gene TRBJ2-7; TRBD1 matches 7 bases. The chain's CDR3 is CASSQPDRASGEQYF. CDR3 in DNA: TGTGCCAGCAGCCAACCAGACAGGGCCTCGGGGGAGCAGTACTTC.